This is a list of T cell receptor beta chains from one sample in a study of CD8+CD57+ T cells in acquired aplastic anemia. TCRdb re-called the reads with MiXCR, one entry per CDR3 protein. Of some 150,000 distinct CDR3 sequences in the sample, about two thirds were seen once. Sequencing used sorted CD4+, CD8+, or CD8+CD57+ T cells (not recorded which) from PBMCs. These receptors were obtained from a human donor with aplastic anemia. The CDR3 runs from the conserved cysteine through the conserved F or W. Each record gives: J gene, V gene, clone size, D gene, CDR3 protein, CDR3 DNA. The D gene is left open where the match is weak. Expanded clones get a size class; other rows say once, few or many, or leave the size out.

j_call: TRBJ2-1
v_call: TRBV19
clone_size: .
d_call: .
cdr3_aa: CASSIAGEHRQFF
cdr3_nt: TGTGCCAGTAGTATAGCCGGGGAACACAGGCAGTTCTTC

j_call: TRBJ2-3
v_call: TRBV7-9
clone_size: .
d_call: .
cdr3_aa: CASSFSTGLEDTQYF
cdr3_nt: TGTGCCAGCAGCTTCTCCACGGGCCTAGAAGATACGCAGTATTTT

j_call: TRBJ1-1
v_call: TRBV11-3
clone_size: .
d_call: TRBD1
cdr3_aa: CASSPGGRNTEAFF
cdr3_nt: TGTGCCAGCAGTCCAGGGGGCCGGAACACTGAAGCTTTCTTT

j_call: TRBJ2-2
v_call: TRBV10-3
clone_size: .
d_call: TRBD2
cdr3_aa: CAIRRMERGANTGELFF
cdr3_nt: TGTGCCATCAGGAGAATGGAGCGGGGAGCGAACACCGGGGAGCTGTTTTTT

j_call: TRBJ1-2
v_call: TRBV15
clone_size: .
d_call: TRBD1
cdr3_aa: CATSREALTGVEGYTF
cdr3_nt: TGTGCCACCAGCAGAGAAGCCCTGACAGGGGTCGAGGGCTACACCTTC

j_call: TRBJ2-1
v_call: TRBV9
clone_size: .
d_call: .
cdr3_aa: CASSAYDHSGDYEQFF
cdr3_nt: TGTGCCAGCAGCGCTTACGACCACTCAGGGGACTATGAGCAGTTCTTC

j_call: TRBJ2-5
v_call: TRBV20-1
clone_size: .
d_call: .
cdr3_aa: CSASLAQGTQETQYF
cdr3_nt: TGCAGTGCTAGCCTAGCACAGGGGACTCAAGAGACCCAGTACTTC

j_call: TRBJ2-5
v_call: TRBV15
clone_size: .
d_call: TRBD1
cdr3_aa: CATSSTGALQETQYF
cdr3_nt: TGTGCCACCAGCAGTACAGGGGCCCTACAAGAGACCCAGTACTTC

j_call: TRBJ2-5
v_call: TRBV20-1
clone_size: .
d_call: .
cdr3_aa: CSARPGTKETQYF
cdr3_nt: TGCAGTGCTAGGCCGGGAACTAAAGAGACCCAGTACTTC

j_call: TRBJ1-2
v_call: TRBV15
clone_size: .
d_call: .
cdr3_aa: CATSRDWSATNYGYTF
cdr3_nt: TGTGCCACCAGCAGAGATTGGAGCGCCACTAACTATGGCTACACCTTC

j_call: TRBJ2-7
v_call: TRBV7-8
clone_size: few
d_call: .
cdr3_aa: CASSAAETRFRNEQYF
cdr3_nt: TGTGCCAGCAGCGCAGCGGAGACTAGGTTCAGGAACGAGCAGTACTTC

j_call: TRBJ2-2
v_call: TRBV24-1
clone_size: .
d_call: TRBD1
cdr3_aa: CATSDSRTGGVTDTGELFF
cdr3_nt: TGTGCCACCAGTGATTCCCGGACAGGGGGCGTCACGGACACCGGGGAGCTGTTTTTT

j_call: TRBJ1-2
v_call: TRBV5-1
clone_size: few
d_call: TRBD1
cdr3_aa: CASSEGQGTSGYTF
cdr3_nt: TGCGCCAGCAGCGAGGGACAGGGAACGAGTGGCTACACCTTC

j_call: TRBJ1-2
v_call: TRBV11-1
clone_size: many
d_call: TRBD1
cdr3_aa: CASSPTGYTNYGYTF
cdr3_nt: TGTGCCAGCAGCCCGACAGGGTACACTAACTATGGCTACACCTTC

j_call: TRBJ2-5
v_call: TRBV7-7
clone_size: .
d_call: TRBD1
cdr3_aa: CASSFGQGGETQYF
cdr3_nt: TGTGCTAGCAGCTTCGGACAGGGCGGAGAGACCCAGTACTTC

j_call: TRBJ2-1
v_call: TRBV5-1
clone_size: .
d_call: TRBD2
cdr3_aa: CASATERGVLSSYNEQFF
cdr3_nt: TGCGCCAGCGCCACTGAGCGGGGGGTATTGAGCTCCTACAATGAGCAGTTCTTC

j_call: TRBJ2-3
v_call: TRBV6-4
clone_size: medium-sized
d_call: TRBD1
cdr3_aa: CASSEGQGADTQYF
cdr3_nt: TGTGCCAGCAGTGAGGGACAGGGGGCAGATACGCAGTATTTT

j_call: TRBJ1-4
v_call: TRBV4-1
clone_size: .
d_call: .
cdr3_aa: CASSQTLGLSEKLFF
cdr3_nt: TGCGCCAGCAGCCAAACCCTCGGACTCTCCGAAAAACTGTTTTTT

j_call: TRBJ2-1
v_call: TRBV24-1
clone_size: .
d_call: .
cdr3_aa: CATSDGRRASNEQFF
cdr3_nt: TGTGCCACCAGTGATGGACGCCGGGCCTCAAATGAGCAGTTCTTC

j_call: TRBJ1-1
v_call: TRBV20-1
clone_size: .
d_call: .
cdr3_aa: CSAPSPGTPDTGAFF
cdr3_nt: TGCAGTGCCCCGTCTCCCGGGACACCGGACACTGGAGCTTTCTTT

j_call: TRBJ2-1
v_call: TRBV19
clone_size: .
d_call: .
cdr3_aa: CASSARQSSYNEQFF
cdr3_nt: TGTGCCAGTAGTGCGCGACAGAGCTCCTACAATGAGCAGTTCTTC

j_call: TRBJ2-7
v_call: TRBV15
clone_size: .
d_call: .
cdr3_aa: CATSRGGSYEQYF
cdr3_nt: TGTGCCACCAGCAGAGGTGGCTCCTACGAGCAGTACTTC

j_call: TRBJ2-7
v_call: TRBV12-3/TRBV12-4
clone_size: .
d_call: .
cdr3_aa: CASRVRVYEQYF
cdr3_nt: TGTGCCAGCAGGGTTAGAGTCTACGAGCAGTACTTC

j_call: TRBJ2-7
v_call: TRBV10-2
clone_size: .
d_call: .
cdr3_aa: CATLTSLTYEQYF
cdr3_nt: TGCGCCACCCTGACAAGCCTTACCTACGAGCAGTACTTC

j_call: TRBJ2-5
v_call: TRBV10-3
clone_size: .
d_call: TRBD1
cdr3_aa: CAISVGTGEETQYF
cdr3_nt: TGTGCCATCAGTGTGGGGACAGGGGAAGAGACCCAGTACTTC

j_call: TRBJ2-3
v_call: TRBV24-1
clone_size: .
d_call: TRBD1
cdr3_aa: CATSEGQGTDTQYF
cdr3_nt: TGTGCCACCAGTGAGGGACAGGGCACAGATACGCAGTATTTT

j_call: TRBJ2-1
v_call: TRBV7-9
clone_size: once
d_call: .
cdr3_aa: CASSLAGAGQYNEQFF
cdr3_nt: TGTGCCAGCAGCTTAGCAGGGGCAGGGCAGTACAATGAGCAGTTCTTC

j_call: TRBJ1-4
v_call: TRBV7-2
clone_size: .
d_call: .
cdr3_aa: CASSPGGTTNEKLFF
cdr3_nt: TGTGCCAGCAGCCCAGGTGGCACTACTAATGAAAAACTGTTTTTT

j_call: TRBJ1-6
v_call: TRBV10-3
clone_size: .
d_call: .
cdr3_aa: CAISSENTLRNSPLHF
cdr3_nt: TGTGCCATCAGTTCCGAGAACACACTAAGGAATTCACCCCTCCACTTT

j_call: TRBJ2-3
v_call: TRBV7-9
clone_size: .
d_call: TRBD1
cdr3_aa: CASRPSGTGVNTQYF
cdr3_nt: TGTGCCAGCAGGCCCTCGGGGACAGGAGTCAATACGCAGTATTTT

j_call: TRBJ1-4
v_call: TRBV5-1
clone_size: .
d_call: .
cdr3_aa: CASSLDSQGEKLFF
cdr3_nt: TGCGCCAGCAGCTTGGACAGTCAGGGTGAAAAACTGTTTTTT

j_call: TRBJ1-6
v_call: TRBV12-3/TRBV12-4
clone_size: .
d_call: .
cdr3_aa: CASNDNAAIDSPLHF
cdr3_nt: TGTGCCAGCAACGATAACGCTGCTATTGATTCACCCCTCCACTTT

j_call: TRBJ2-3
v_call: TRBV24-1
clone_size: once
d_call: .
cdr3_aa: CATRREADTQYF
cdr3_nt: TGTGCCACCAGAAGGGAGGCAGATACGCAGTATTTT

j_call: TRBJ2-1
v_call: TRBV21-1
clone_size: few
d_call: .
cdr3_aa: CASSPSGGPYNEQFF
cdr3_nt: TGTGCCAGCAGCCCGTCCGGGGGGCCCTACAATGAGCAGTTCTTC

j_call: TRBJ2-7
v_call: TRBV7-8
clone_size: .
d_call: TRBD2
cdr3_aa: CASRLRLAGAYEQYF
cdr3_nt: TGTGCCAGCAGGCTAAGACTAGCGGGAGCCTACGAGCAGTACTTC